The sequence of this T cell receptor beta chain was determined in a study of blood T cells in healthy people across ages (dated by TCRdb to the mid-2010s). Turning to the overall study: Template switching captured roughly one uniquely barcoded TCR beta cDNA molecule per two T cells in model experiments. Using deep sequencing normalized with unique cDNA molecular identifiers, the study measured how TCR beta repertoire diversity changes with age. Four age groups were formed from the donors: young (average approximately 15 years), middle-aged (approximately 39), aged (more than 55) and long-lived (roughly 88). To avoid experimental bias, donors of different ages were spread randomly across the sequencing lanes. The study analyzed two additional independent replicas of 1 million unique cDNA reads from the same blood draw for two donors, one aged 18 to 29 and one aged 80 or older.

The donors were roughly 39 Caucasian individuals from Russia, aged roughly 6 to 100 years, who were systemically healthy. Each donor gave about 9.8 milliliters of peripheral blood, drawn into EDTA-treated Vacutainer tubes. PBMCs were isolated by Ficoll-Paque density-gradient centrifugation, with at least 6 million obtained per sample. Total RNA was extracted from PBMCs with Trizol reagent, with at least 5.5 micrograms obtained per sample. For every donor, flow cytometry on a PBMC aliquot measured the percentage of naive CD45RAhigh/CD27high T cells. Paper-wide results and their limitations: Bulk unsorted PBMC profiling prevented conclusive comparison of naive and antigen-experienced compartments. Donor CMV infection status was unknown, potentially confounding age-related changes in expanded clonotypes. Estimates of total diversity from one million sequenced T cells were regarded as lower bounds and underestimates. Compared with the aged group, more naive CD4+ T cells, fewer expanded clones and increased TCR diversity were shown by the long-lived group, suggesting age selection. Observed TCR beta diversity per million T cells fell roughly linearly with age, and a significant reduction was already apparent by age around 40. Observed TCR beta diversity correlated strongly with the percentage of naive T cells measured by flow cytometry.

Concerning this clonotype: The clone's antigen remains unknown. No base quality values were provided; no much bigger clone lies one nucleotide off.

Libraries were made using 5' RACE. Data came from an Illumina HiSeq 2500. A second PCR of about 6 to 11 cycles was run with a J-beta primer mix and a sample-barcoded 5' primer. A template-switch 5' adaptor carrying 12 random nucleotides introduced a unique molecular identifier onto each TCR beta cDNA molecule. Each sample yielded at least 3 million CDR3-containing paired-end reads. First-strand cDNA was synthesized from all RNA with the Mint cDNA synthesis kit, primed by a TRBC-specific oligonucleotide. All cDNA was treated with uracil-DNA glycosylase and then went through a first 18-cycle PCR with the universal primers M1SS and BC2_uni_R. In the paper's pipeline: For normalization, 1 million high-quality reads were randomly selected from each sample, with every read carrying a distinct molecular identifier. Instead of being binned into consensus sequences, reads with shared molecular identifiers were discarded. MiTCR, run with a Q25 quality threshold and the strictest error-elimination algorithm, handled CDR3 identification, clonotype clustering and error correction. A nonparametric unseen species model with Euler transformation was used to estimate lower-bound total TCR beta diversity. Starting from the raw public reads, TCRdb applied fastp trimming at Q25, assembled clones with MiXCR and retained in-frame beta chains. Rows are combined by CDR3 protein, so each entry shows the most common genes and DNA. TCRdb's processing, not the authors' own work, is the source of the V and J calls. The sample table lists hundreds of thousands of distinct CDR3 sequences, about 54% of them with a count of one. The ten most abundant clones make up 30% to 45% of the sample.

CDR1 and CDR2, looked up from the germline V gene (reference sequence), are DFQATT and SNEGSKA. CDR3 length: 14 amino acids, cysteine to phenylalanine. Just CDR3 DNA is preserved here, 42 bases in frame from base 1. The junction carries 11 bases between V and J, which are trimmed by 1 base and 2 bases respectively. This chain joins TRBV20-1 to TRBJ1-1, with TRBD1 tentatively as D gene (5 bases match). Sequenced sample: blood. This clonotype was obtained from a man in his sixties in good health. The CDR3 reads CSARGGVLNTEAFF. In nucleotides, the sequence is TGCAGTGCTAGAGGAGGGGTCCTAAACACTGAAGCTTTCTTT.